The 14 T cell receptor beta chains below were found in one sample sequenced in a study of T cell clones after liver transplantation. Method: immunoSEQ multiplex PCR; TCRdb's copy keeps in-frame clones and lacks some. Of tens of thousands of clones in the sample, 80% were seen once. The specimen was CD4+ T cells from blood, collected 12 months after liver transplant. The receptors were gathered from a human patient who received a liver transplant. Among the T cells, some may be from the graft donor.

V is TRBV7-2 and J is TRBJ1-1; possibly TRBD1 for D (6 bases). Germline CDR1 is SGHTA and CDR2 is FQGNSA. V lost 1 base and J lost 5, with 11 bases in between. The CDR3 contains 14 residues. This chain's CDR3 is CASSLVGGRTEAFF. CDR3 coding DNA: TGTGCCAGCAGCTTAGTAGGGGGTCGAACTGAAGCTTTCTTT. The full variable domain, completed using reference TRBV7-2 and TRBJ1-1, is GAGVSQSPSNKVTEKGKDVELRCDPISGHTALYWYRQSLGQGLEFLIYFQGNSAPDKSGLPSDRFSAERTGGSVSTLTIQRTQQEDSAVYLCASSLVGGRTEAFFGQGTRLTVV.

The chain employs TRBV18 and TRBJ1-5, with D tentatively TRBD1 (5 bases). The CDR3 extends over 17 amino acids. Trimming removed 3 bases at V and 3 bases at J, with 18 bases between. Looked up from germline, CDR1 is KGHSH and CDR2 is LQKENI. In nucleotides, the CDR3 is TGTGCCAGCTCACCTCAAGGGACCGGGGCCTTCAATCAGCCCCAGCATTTT. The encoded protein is CASSPQGTGAFNQPQHF. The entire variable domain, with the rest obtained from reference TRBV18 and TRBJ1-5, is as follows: NAGVMQNPRHLVRRRGQEARLRCSPMKGHSHVYWYRQLPEEGLKFMVYLQKENIIDESGMPKERFSAEFPKEGPSILRIQQVVRGDSAAYFCASSPQGTGAFNQPQHFGDGTRLSIL.

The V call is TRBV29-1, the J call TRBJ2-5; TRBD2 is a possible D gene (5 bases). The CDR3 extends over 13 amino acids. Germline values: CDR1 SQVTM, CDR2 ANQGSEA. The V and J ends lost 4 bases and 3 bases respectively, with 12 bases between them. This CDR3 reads CSVVGGLEETQYF. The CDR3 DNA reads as TGCAGCGTTGTAGGTGGACTGGAAGAGACCCAGTACTTC.

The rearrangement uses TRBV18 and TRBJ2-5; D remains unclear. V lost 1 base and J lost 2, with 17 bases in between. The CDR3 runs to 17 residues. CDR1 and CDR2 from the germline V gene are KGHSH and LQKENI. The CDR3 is CASSPLSTAAHQETQYF. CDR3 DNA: TGTGCCAGCTCACCACTTTCTACGGCGGCTCATCAAGAGACCCAGTACTTC.

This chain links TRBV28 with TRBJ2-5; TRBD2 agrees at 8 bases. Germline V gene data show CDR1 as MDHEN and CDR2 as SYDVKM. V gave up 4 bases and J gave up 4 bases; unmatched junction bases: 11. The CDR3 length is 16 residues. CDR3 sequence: CASSWRAGVWGETQYF. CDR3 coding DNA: TGTGCCAGCAGTTGGCGAGCGGGAGTCTGGGGAGAGACCCAGTACTTC.

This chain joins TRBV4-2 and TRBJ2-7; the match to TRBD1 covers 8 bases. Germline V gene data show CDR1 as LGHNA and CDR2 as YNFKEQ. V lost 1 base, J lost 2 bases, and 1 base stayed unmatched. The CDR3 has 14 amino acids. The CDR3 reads CASSQGQGTYEQYF. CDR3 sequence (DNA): TGTGCCAGCAGCCAAGGACAGGGGACCTACGAGCAGTACTTC.

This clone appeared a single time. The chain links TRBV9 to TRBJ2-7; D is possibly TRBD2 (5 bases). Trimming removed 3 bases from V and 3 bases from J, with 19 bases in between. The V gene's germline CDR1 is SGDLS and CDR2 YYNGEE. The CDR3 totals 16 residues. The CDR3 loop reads CASSGLQYPDRYEQYF. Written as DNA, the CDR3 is TGTGCCAGCAGCGGACTACAATACCCGGATCGCTACGAGCAGTACTTC.

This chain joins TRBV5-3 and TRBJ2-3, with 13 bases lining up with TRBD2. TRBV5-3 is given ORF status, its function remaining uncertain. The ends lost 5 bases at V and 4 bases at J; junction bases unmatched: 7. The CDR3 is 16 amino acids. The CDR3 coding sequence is TGTGCCAGAAGAATTACTAGCGGGAGGGCCCCAGATACGCAGTATTTT. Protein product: CARRITSGRAPDTQYF.

CDR3 nucleotide sequence: TGTGCCAGCAGCGCGACGGTGAACACTGAAGCTTTCTTT. Its protein product is CASSATVNTEAFF. The chain employs TRBV9 and TRBJ1-1; D is unresolved. V was cut by 3 bases and J by 0 bases, with 6 bases left in between. Germline CDR1 and CDR2: SGDLS and YYNGEE. The CDR3 consists of 13 residues.

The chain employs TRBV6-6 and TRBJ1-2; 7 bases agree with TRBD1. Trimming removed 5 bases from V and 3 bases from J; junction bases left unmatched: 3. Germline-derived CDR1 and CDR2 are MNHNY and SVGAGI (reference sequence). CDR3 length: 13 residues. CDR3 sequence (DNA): TGTGCCAGCAGTGGCACAGGGGACTATGGCTACACCTTC. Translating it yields CASSGTGDYGYTF.

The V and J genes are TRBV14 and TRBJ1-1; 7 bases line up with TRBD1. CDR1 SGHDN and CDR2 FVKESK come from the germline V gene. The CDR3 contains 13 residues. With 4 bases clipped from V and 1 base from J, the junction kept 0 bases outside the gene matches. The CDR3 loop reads CASSRDRNTEAFF. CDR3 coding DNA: TGTGCCAGCAGCCGGGACAGGAACACTGAAGCTTTCTTT.

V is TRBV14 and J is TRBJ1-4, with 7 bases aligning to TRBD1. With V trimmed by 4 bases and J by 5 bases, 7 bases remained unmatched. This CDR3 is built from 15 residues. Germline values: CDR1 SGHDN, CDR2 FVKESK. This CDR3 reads CASSRDRARNEKLFF. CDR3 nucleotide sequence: TGTGCCAGCAGCCGAGACAGGGCCCGGAATGAAAAACTGTTTTTT.

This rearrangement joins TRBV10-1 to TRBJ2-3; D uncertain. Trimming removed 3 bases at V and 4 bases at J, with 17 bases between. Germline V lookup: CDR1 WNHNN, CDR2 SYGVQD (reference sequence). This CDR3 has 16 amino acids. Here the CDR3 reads CASSDGHLSQADTQYF. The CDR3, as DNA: TGCGCCAGCAGTGACGGGCATTTATCGCAGGCAGATACGCAGTATTTT.

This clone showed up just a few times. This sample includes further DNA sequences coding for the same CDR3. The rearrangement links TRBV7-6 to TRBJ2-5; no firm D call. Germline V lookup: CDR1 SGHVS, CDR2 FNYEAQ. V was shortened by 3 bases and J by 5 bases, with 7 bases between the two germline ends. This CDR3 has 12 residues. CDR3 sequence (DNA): TGTGCCAGCAGCTTCTCGTGGGAGACCCAGTACTTC. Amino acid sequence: CASSFSWETQYF.